A single sample is the source of the 21 T cell receptor beta chains below, sequenced in a study of cytomegalovirus exposure and HLA in healthy donors. PCR used 60 Vbeta primers and 13 Jbeta primers. The data were produced by immunoSEQ multiplex PCR, yet TCRdb's version contains in-frame clones alone and is incomplete. The sample has some 96,000 clones; under 85% are singletons. The material sequenced was PBMCs. These receptors were taken from a man in his forties in good health and CMV-seronegative.

This chain joins TRBV6-1 and TRBJ2-3; 10 bases are shared with TRBD1. The germline gives CDR1 MNHNS, CDR2 SASEGT. V trimming: 8 bases; J trimming: 2 bases; junction bases outside the gene matches: 7. The CDR3 has 15 amino acids. The chain's CDR3 is CASQDRGADTDTQYF. CDR3 DNA sequence: TGTGCCAGCCAGGACAGGGGGGCGGACACAGATACGCAGTATTTT.

V is TRBV28 and J is TRBJ1-4, with TRBD1 matching over 7 bases. CDR3 length: 15 residues. V trimming: 3 bases; J trimming: 6 bases; junction bases outside the gene matches: 7. The germline V gene has CDR1 MDHEN and CDR2 SYDVKM. The DNA for the CDR3 is TGTGCCAGCAGTTTGGACAGGCGCTTAGATGAAAAACTGTTTTTT. It encodes CASSLDRRLDEKLFF.

This clone has more than one count but fewer than ten. The chain is built from TRBV10-3 and TRBJ1-1, with TRBD1 matching 8 bases. The junction had 8 bases not matched to a gene; V was cut back by 10 bases and J by 7 bases. The germline gives CDR1 ENHRY, CDR2 SYGVKD. The CDR3 sequence is 12 residues long. The CDR3 is CATQGAANEAFF. The CDR3 DNA reads TGTGCCACCCAGGGGGCGGCTAATGAAGCTTTCTTT.

The V gene is TRBV28, the J gene TRBJ1-2; TRBD1 matches 7 bases. The J segment lost 5 bases and the V segment lost 6 bases, leaving 3 bases of the junction unmatched. This CDR3 region has 12 residues. Germline assignment: CDR1 MDHEN and CDR2 SYDVKM. CDR3 in DNA: TGTGCCAGCAGGCAGACAGGGTATGGCTACACCTTC. Its protein product is CASRQTGYGYTF.

CDR3 region: CASNPDFRTGSPYEQYF. CDR3 coding DNA: TGTGCCAGCAACCCGGATTTTAGGACAGGATCCCCCTACGAGCAGTACTTC. The chain joins TRBV27 to TRBJ2-7; 7 bases are a match to TRBD1. The V gene end was trimmed by 7 bases and the J gene end by 2 bases; junction bases not matched to a gene: 17. Germline CDR1 is MNHEY and CDR2 is SMNVEV (reference sequence). The CDR3 extends over 17 amino acids.

The chain combines TRBV7-2 with TRBJ2-1, with 13 bases matching TRBD2. V gave up 5 bases and J gave up 9 bases; unmatched junction bases: 7. The length of the CDR3 is 15 residues. Germline V CDR1 and CDR2: SGHTA, FQGNSA. CDR3 region: CASSPLAGGHGEQFF. CDR3 nucleotide sequence: TGTGCCAGCAGCCCACTAGCGGGGGGGCACGGTGAGCAGTTCTTC.

The chain employs TRBV6-5 and TRBJ2-5; the match to TRBD2 covers 14 bases. The CDR3 has 15 residues. V was pared by 5 bases and J by 7 bases, with 6 bases of the junction left unmatched. CDR1 is MNHEY, CDR2 SVGAGI, per germline. In DNA form, the CDR3 reads TGTGCCAGCAGTACGGGACTAGCGGGAGCGGGGACCCAGTACTTC. Translated: CASSTGLAGAGTQYF.

The chain carries TRBV7-6 and TRBJ2-2; 10 nucleotides agree with TRBD2. V lost 5 bases to trimming and J lost 2 bases; unmatched junction nucleotides: 8. Germline V gives CDR1 SGHVS, CDR2 FNYEAQ. The CDR3 loop spans 17 amino acids. DNA of the CDR3: TGTGCCAGCAGCCCTTGGCTAGCGGGGGTAAACACCGGGGAGCTGTTTTTT. Amino acid sequence: CASSPWLAGVNTGELFF. The whole variable domain, filled in from reference TRBV7-6 and TRBJ2-2, reads GAGVSQSPRYKVTKRGQDVALRCDPISGHVSLYWYRQALGQGPEFLTYFNYEAQQDKSGLPNDRFSAERPEGSISTLTIQRTEQRDSAMYRCASSPWLAGVNTGELFFGEGSRLTVL.

V gene TRBV5-1 combines with J gene TRBJ2-1; TRBD1 aligns across 9 bases. This CDR3 has 16 amino acids. Germline V gene sequence: CDR1 SGHRS, CDR2 YFSETQ. Germline trimming cut 4 bases from V and 8 bases from J; bases unmatched to any gene: 13. This CDR3 reads CASSAGQGLSRYEQFF. As DNA, the CDR3 is TGCGCCAGCAGCGCAGGACAGGGGCTTTCACGCTATGAGCAGTTCTTC.

The chain uses TRBV11-2 and TRBJ1-4; possibly TRBD1 for D (5 bases). The CDR3 covers 18 residues. Trimming removed 2 bases at V and 4 bases at J, with 20 bases between. Germline assignment: CDR1 SGHAT and CDR2 FQNNGV. The CDR3 DNA reads as TGTGCCAGCAGCTTAACCCGACGCGGGGGTCTGTTTAATGAAAAACTGTTTTTT. Its translation: CASSLTRRGGLFNEKLFF.

The table lists this clone with a few counts. The J gene is TRBJ1-2, the V gene TRBV9; a weak D match, TRBD1 (5 bases). CDR3 size: 14 residues. CDR1 and CDR2 (germline): SGDLS, YYNGEE. V lost 4 bases and J 8 bases, leaving 18 bases between the germline ends. Here the CDR3 DNA reads TGTGCCAGCAGCCCCACAGGAGGGCGCGTGGGCTACACCTTC. Its translation: CASSPTGGRVGYTF.

This clone came up a few times. This sequence joins TRBV19 and TRBJ2-1, with D tentatively TRBD2 (6 bases). The germline V gene has CDR1 LNHDA and CDR2 SQIVND (reference sequence). The V end was cut by 7 bases, the J end by 6 bases, with 19 bases between. The CDR3 runs 15 residues. The CDR3 here is CASNSGTRRRNEQFF. CDR3 in DNA: TGTGCCAGTAACTCCGGGACTCGAAGACGCAATGAGCAGTTCTTC.

As to this clone: The sample carries other DNA sequences with the same CDR3. The J gene is TRBJ2-3, the V gene TRBV7-7; no clear D gene. The CDR3 runs 14 residues. Trimming took 3 bases from V and 5 from J, leaving 12 bases between them. The germline V gene has CDR1 SSHAT and CDR2 FNYEAQ (reference sequence). The CDR3 DNA reads as TGTGCCAGCAGCTTTGGCAGGCCGGAAGATACGCAGTATTTT. It specifies CASSFGRPEDTQYF.

The CDR3 spells CASSFPGQAGYTF. DNA of the CDR3: TGTGCCAGCAGTTTCCCAGGACAGGCCGGCTACACCTTC. The V call is TRBV27, the J call TRBJ1-2; 7 positions match TRBD1. V shed 3 bases and J 8 bases; nucleotides not matched to a gene: 6. The CDR3 length is 13 residues. CDR1 and CDR2 (germline): MNHEY, SMNVEV (reference sequence).

This chain uses TRBV7-9 with TRBJ2-7, with 9 bases fitting TRBD1. This CDR3 has 15 amino acids. Trimming removed 1 base from V and 2 bases from J; junction bases left unmatched: 3. Germline V CDR1 and CDR2: SEHNR, FQNEAQ (reference sequence). The CDR3 reads CASSLGTGDTYEQYF. Here the CDR3 DNA reads TGTGCCAGCAGCTTAGGGACAGGGGACACCTACGAGCAGTACTTC.

The chain links TRBV9 to TRBJ2-6; D not resolved. V gave up 1 base and J gave up 2 bases, with 4 bases separating them. Per germline, CDR1 SGDLS and CDR2 YYNGEE. There are 14 residues in the CDR3. The CDR3 region has the DNA TGTGCCAGCAGCGTATCCGCTGGGGCCAACGTCCTGACTTTC. Translation gives CASSVSAGANVLTF.

CDR3 nucleotide sequence: TGCGCCAGCAGAGACCGGGACAGGGTCTCCTACGAGCAGTACTTC. Translated, it gives CASRDRDRVSYEQYF. The rearrangement links TRBV5-1 to TRBJ2-7; the match to TRBD1 covers 9 bases. Germline V gives CDR1 SGHRS, CDR2 YFSETQ. The CDR3 runs to 15 residues. Trimming took 5 bases from V and 0 from J; bases not matched to a gene: 6.

The chain employs TRBV6-5 and TRBJ2-5, with no clear D. This CDR3 is 14 amino acids long. CDR1 is MNHEY and CDR2 is SVGAGI in the germline V gene. Deletions cut 0 bases from V and 6 bases from J, with 11 bases between. Here the CDR3 DNA reads TGTGCCAGCAGTTACTCCCCGGCGGAGAAGACCCAGTACTTC. It is translated as CASSYSPAEKTQYF.

The gene calls are TRBV7-2 and TRBJ2-1; 7 nucleotides agree with TRBD1. Germline V gives CDR1 SGHTA, CDR2 FQGNSA. The CDR3 contains 16 residues. The ends lost 7 bases at V and 0 bases at J; junction bases unmatched: 9. CDR3 coding DNA: TGTGCCAGCACCCCCTCGAGGGACAGCTCCTACAATGAGCAGTTCTTC. This sequence encodes CASTPSRDSSYNEQFF.

The chain has TRBV7-3 and TRBJ2-2; D gene unclear. Germline CDR1 and CDR2: SGHTA and FQGTGA. CDR3 length: 14 amino acids. V dropped 1 base and J dropped 3 bases, with 6 bases sitting between them. The CDR3 here is CASSLNDYTGELFF. CDR3 nucleotides: TGTGCCAGCAGCTTAAATGACTACACCGGGGAGCTGTTTTTT. The complete variable domain, with remaining parts taken from reference TRBV7-3 and TRBJ2-2, reads GAGVSQTPSNKVTEKGKYVELRCDPISGHTALYWYRQSLGQGPEFLIYFQGTGAADDSGLPNDRFFAVRPEGSVSTLKIQRTERGDSAVYLCASSLNDYTGELFFGEGSRLTVL.

This clone has just one count. This chain uses TRBV4-2 with TRBJ1-5, with D perhaps matching TRBD1 (6 bases). The CDR3 contains 15 residues. V was trimmed by 6 bases and J by 4 bases, leaving 16 bases between them. From germline, CDR1 is LGHNA and CDR2 YNFKEQ. CDR3 nucleotides: TGTGCCAGCAGACGACAGGCAGGGGCGAATCAGCCCCAGCATTTT. Protein sequence: CASRRQAGANQPQHF.